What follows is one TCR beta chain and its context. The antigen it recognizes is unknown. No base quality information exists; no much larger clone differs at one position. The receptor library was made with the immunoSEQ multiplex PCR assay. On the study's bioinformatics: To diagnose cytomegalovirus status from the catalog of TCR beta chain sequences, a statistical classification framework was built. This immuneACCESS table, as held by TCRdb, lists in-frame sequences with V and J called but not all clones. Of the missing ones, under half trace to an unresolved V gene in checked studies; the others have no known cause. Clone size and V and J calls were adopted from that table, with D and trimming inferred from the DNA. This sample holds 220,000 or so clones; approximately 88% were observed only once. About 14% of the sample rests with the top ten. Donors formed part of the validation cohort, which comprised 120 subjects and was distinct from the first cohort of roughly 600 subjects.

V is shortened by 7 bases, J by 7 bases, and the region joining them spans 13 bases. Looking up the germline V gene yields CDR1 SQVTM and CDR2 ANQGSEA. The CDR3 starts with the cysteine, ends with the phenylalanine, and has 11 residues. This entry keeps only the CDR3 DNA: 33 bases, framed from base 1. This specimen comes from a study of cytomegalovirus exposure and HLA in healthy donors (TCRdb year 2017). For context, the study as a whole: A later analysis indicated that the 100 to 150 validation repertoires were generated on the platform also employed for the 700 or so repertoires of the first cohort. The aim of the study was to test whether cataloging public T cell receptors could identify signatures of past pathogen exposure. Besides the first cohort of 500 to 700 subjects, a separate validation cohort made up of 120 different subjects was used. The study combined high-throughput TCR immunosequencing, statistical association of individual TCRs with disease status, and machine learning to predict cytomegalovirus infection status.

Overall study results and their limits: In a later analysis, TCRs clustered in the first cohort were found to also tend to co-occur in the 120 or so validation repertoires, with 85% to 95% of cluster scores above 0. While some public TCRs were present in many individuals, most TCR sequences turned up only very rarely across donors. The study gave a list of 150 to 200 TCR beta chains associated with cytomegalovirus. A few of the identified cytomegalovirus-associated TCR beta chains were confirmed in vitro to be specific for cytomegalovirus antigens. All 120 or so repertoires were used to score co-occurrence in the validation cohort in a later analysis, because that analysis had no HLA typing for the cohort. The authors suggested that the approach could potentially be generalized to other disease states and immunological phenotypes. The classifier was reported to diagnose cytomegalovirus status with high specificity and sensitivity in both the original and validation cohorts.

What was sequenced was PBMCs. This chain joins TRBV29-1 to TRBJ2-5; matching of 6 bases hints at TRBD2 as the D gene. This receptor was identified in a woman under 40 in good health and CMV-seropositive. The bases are TGCAGCGCGAGACTAGAGGGGACCCAGTACTTC. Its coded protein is CSARLEGTQYF.